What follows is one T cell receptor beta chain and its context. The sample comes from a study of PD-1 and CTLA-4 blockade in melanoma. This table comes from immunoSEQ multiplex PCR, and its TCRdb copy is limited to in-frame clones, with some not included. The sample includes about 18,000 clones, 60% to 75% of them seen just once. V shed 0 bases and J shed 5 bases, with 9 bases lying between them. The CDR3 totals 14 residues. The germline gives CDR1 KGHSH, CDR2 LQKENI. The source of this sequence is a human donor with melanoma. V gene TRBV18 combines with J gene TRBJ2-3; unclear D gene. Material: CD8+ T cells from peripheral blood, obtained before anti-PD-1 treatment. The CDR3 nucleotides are TGTGCCAGCTCACCACCGGGCCCGGGAGATACGCAGTATTTT. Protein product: CASSPPGPGDTQYF.